This section outlines one T cell receptor (beta chain) sequence together with its context. The antigen is not known. TCRdb keeps only in-frame clones here, not all; method: immunoSEQ multiplex PCR. This table holds fewer than 75,000 clones, under 85% found once. The sample is drawn from a study of vaccination effects on CD4 cells after COVID-19. The CDR3 is 14 amino acids. V gave up 4 bases and J gave up 5 bases, with 15 bases separating them. The germline V gene has CDR1 SQVTM and CDR2 ANQGSEA. It was after more than 8 days of culture that CD4+ T cells were isolated. Each participant received a vaccine that was either BNT162b2 or mRNA-1273, given as two doses. Broader study findings: Marked contraction was observed in infection-induced and vaccine-induced clones late after vaccination. Early timepoints after infection were absent, and convalescent patients were few in the study.

The material sequenced was CD4+ T cells from PBMCs cultured without peptide, taken after COVID-19 vaccination. The chain recombines TRBV29-1 with TRBJ2-1, with D tentatively TRBD1 (6 bases). This clonotype was obtained from a human donor who received a COVID-19 vaccine. CDR3 sequence (DNA): TGCAGCGTTGTTAGGGCAGGGGTAGACAATGAGCAGTTCTTC. Its protein product is CSVVRAGVDNEQFF.